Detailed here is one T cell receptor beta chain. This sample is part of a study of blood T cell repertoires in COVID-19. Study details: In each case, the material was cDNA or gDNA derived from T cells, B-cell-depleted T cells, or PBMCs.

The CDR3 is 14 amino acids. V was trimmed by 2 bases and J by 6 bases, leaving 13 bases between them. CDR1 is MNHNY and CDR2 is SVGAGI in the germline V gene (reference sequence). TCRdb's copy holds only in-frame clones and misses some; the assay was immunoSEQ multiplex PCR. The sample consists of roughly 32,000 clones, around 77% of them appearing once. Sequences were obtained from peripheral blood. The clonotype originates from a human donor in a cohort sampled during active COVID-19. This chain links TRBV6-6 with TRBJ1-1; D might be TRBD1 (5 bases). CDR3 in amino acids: CASSYIGGPSEAFF. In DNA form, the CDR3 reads TGTGCCAGCAGTTACATCGGGGGACCCTCTGAAGCTTTCTTT.